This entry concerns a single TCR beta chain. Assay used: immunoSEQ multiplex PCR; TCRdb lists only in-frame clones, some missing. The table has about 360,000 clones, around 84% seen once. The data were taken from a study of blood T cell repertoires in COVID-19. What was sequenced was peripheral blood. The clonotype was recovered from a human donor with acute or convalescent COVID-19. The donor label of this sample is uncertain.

This CDR3 is CATSRAYPSGGYEQYF. The DNA for the CDR3 is TGTGCCACCAGCAGAGCATATCCTAGCGGAGGGTACGAGCAGTACTTC. This sequence joins TRBV15 and TRBJ2-7; TRBD2 matches 7 bases. Germline CDR1 and CDR2: LNHNV and YYDKDF (reference sequence). CDR3 size: 16 residues. Trimming removed 1 base from V and 4 bases from J; junction bases left unmatched: 10.